This is a list of T cell receptor beta chains from one sample in a study of T cell therapy after organ transplantation. For these TCRs, the target antigens are not known. Sequenced by immunoSEQ multiplex PCR; TCRdb stores in-frame clones only, minus some. This sample has approximately 52,000 clones, with less than 95% found just once. The input for sequencing was CD8+ T cells from blood, taken before autologous CMV-specific T cell therapy. These TCRs come from a human patient who had received a solid organ transplant and had CMV disease. Each CDR3 is given with its conserved first and last residue. The D gene is left open where the match is weak. The size entry is marked missing in some rows and otherwise reads once, few, many or a size class.

v_gene	d_gene	abundance	j_gene	CDR3aa	CDR3nt
TRBV5-1	NA	once	TRBJ2-7	CASSLGGSWNFYEQYF	TGCGCCAGCAGCTTGGGGGGATCGTGGAACTTCTACGAGCAGTACTTC
TRBV5-4	TRBD1	NA	TRBJ2-2	CASGSPGQDITGELFF	TGTGCCAGCGGATCGCCGGGACAGGACATAACCGGGGAGCTGTTTTTT
TRBV6-6	NA	NA	TRBJ1-1	CASSYVKTEAFF	TGTGCCAGCAGTTACGTGAAGACTGAAGCTTTCTTT
TRBV7-9	NA	NA	TRBJ1-6	CASSPPGIMDSPLHF	TGTGCCAGCAGCCCACCCGGGATTATGGATTCACCCCTCCACTTT
TRBV7-6	NA	NA	TRBJ1-1	CASSYEGQPVEAFF	TGTGCCAGCAGCTATGAGGGACAACCTGTTGAAGCTTTCTTT
TRBV5-6	NA	NA	TRBJ2-1	CASSSGGGNEQFF	TGTGCCAGCAGCTCCGGAGGTGGCAATGAGCAGTTCTTC
TRBV30	NA	few	TRBJ1-1	CAWSVVGTEAFF	TGTGCCTGGAGTGTAGTGGGAACTGAAGCTTTCTTT
TRBV29-1	TRBD1	NA	TRBJ2-4	CSVSGSPGKGQGNKNIQYF	TGCAGCGTTTCCGGCTCACCTGGGAAAGGACAGGGGAATAAAAACATTCAGTACTTC
TRBV7-8	NA	NA	TRBJ1-1	CASSLDRFRSTLAEAFF	TGTGCCAGCAGCTTAGATAGATTTCGGTCGACCTTGGCTGAAGCTTTCTTT
TRBV6-6	NA	once	TRBJ1-6	CASSYLAENSPLHF	TGTGCCAGCAGTTATTTGGCGGAAAATTCACCCCTCCACTTT
TRBV14	NA	NA	TRBJ1-1	CASSQDLGFEAFF	TGTGCCAGCAGCCAAGACTTAGGATTTGAAGCTTTCTTT
TRBV6-6	NA	NA	TRBJ2-7	CASSYYTGNEQYF	TGTGCCAGCAGTTACTATACGGGCAACGAGCAGTACTTC
TRBV13	TRBD1	once	TRBJ2-7	CASSSGQGAFFYEQYF	TGTGCCAGCAGCTCAGGACAGGGGGCATTTTTCTACGAGCAGTACTTC
TRBV7-2	NA	NA	TRBJ2-6	CASSPKRRRQSRANVLTF	TGTGCCAGCAGCCCTAAGCGGAGACGACAAAGTCGGGCCAACGTCCTGACTTTC
TRBV6-5	NA	NA	TRBJ2-3	CASSDSVTDTQYF	TGTGCCAGCAGTGACTCGGTCACAGATACGCAGTATTTT
TRBV5-5	TRBD1	NA	TRBJ2-3	CASSQGTASTDTQYF	TGTGCCAGCAGCCAAGGGACAGCTAGCACAGATACGCAGTATTTT
TRBV25-1	NA	NA	TRBJ1-1	CASSESYTEAFF	TGTGCCAGCAGTGAATCCTACACTGAAGCTTTCTTT
TRBV4-3	TRBD1	once	TRBJ1-5	CASSQKGTGHTYSNQPQHF	TGCGCCAGCAGCCAAAAGGGGACAGGCCATACCTATAGCAATCAGCCCCAGCATTTT
TRBV12-5	NA	NA	TRBJ1-1	CASGLPLGTEAFF	TGTGCTAGTGGTTTGCCCCTCGGCACTGAAGCTTTCTTT
TRBV9	NA	NA	TRBJ1-5	CASSVFPEPGRPQHF	TGTGCCAGCAGCGTATTCCCGGAACCGGGTCGGCCCCAGCATTTT
TRBV6-4	TRBD2	NA	TRBJ2-1	CASTPIGGSGSHEQFF	TGTGCCAGCACCCCAATTGGGGGTAGCGGGAGTCATGAGCAGTTCTTC
TRBV5-5	NA	NA	TRBJ1-1	CASSLVRLRVNTEAFF	TGTGCCAGCAGCTTGGTAAGGCTTAGGGTGAACACTGAAGCTTTCTTT
TRBV30	TRBD2	NA	TRBJ2-1	CAGNPGTSGPESYNEQFF	TGTGCCGGAAACCCCGGGACTAGCGGGCCCGAATCCTACAATGAGCAGTTCTTC
TRBV15	NA	NA	TRBJ1-5	CATSKVGDSNQPQHF	TGTGCCACCAGCAAGGTTGGGGATAGCAATCAGCCCCAGCATTTT
TRBV19	NA	NA	TRBJ1-2	CASTPGSSGFGYTF	TGTGCCAGTACCCCGGGATCCTCGGGATTCGGCTACACCTTC
TRBV6-4	NA	NA	TRBJ2-2	CASSDRGELFF	TGTGCCAGCAGTGATCGGGGGGAGCTGTTTTTT